This TCR beta chain was captured by sequencing in a study of shared clonotypes between healthy human individuals. Produced via immunoSEQ multiplex PCR; TCRdb's table is partial and in-frame only. The table includes fewer than 1.6 million clones, roughly 98.5% detected once. The sequence was collected from a man aged 25-45 years in good health. Sequenced material: naive CD4+ T cells sorted from blood. As to subset: CD45RA+ positively selected.

The CDR3 sequence is CASSVRTTDNEQFF. The CDR3 DNA is TGTGCCAGCAGCGTACGGACTACCGACAATGAGCAGTTCTTC. V gene TRBV9 combines with J gene TRBJ2-1; tentative D call: TRBD2 (6 bases). V was clipped by 1 base and J by 5 bases, with 10 bases between them. This CDR3 spans 14 amino acids. Germline V CDR1 and CDR2: SGDLS, YYNGEE.